The sequence of this T cell receptor (beta chain) was determined in a study of T cell responses to AZD1222 COVID-19 vaccine. Study-wide results and limits: Possibly, clonal diversity was underestimated; donors were largely white British and included more females.

Repertoires were generated with immunoSEQ multiplex PCR, while TCRdb's copy carries only in-frame clones and drops some. The sample includes roughly 150,000 clones, about 91% of them seen just once. V shed 5 bases, J shed 3 bases, and the junction held 15 bases outside the gene matches. CDR3 size: 19 residues. Germline CDR1 reads SGHTA; CDR2 reads FQGTGA. About this clone: The antigen is not known.

The TCR originated in an adult in good health. V usage is TRBV7-3 and J usage is TRBJ2-1; 11 nucleotides match TRBD2. The sample here was peripheral blood, taken on day 0 of AZD1222 vaccination. DNA of the CDR3: TGTGCCAGCAGCCCATCCGGGGTCCTAGCGGGAGGAGGCTACAATGAGCAGTTCTTC. Protein product: CASSPSGVLAGGGYNEQFF.